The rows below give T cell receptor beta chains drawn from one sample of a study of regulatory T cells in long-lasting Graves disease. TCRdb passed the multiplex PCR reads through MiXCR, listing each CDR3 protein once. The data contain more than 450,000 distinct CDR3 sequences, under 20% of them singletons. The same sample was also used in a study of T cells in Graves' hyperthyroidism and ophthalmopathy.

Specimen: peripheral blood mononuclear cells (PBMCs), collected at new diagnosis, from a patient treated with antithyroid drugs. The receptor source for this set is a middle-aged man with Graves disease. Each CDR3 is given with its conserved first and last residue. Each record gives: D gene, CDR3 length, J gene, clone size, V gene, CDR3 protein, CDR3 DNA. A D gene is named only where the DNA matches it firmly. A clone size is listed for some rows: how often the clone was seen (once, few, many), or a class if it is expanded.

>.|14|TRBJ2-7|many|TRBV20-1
CSARGSRSSYEQYF
TGCAGTGCTAGGGGAAGCAGATCCTCCTACGAGCAGTACTTC
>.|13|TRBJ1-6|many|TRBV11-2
CASSWDGPAPLHF
TGTGCCAGCAGCTGGGACGGACCAGCCCCCCTCCACTTT
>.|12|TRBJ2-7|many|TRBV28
CASSLNPGEQYF
TGTGCCAGCAGTTTAAACCCGGGAGAGCAGTACTTC
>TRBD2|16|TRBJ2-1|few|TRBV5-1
CASSIRLAGELGEQFF
TGCGCCAGCAGCATCCGACTAGCGGGAGAATTAGGTGAGCAGTTCTTC
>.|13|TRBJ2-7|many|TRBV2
CASRNPGVHEQYF
TGTGCCAGCAGGAACCCAGGGGTACACGAGCAGTACTTC
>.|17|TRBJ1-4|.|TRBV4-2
CASSQDIAGRVNEKLFF
TGTGCCAGCAGCCAAGATATAGCGGGTAGGGTGAACGAAAAACTGTTTTTT
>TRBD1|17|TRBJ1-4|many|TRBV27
CASSQTPRQGANEKLFF
TGTGCCAGCAGTCAAACTCCTCGACAGGGGGCTAATGAAAAACTGTTTTTT
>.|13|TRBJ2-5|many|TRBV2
CASSESSGGTQYF
TGTGCCAGCAGTGAATCTAGTGGCGGGACCCAGTACTTC
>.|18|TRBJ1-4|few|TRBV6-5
CASSYSRGRRSTNEKLFF
TGTGCCAGCAGTTACTCGAGAGGGCGGAGGTCAACTAATGAAAAACTGTTTTTT
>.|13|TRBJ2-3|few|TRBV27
CASISGGTDTQYF
TGTGCCAGCATATCAGGGGGCACAGATACGCAGTATTTT
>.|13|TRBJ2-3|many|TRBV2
CASRPTEADTQYF
TGTGCCAGCAGGCCCACTGAGGCAGATACGCAGTATTTT
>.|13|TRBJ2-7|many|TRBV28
CASSFRGPGVQYF
TGTGCCAGCAGTTTCCGGGGCCCGGGTGTGCAGTACTTC
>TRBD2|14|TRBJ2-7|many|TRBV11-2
CASSGTSGAYEQYF
TGTGCCAGCAGCGGGACTAGCGGAGCCTACGAGCAGTACTTC
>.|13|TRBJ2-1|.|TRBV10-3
CAVSSASYNEQFF
TGTGCCGTTTCTAGCGCCTCCTACAATGAGCAGTTCTTC
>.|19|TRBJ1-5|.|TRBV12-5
CASGLTQEDSTVIKQPQHF
TGTGCTAGTGGTTTGACTCAGGAGGATTCGACGGTTATTAAGCAGCCCCAGCATTTT
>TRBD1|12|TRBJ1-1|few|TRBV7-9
CASSDQGVEAFF
TGTGCCAGCAGCGACCAGGGGGTTGAAGCTTTCTTT
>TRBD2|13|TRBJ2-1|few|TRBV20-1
CSARSERGKEQFF
TGCAGTGCTAGATCAGAGCGGGGGAAGGAGCAGTTCTTC
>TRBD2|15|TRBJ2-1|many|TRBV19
CASSISGGSYNEQFF
TGTGCCAGTAGTATAAGCGGGGGCTCCTACAATGAGCAGTTCTTC
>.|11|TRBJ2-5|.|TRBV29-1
CSVELPETQYF
TGCAGCGTTGAGTTACCGGAGACCCAGTACTTC
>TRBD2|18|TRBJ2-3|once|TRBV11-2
CASSLDGLAVLSTDTQYF
TGTGCCAGCAGCTTAGACGGACTAGCGGTCCTCAGCACAGATACGCAGTATTTT
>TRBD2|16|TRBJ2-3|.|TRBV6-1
CATKLKTSGMGDTQYF
TGTGCCACCAAACTAAAGACTAGCGGGATGGGAGATACGCAGTATTTT
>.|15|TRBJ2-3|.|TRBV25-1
CASSEFSQYTDTQYF
TGTGCCAGCAGTGAATTTAGTCAGTACACAGATACGCAGTATTTT
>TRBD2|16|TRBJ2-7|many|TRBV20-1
CSARGTGTSRDYEQYF
TGCAGTGCTAGAGGTACTGGGACTAGCAGAGACTACGAGCAGTACTTC
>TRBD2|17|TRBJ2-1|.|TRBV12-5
CASGLQTSGRTYNEQFF
TGTGCTAGTGGTTTGCAGACTAGCGGGCGTACCTACAATGAGCAGTTCTTC
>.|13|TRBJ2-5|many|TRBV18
CASSRDRGKTQYF
TGTGCCAGCTCCCGGGACCGGGGGAAGACCCAGTACTTC
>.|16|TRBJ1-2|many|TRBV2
CASSPTGAWSGYGYTF
TGTGCCAGCAGTCCGACAGGAGCCTGGTCGGGTTATGGCTACACCTTC
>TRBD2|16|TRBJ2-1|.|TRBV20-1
CSARDRSGRAINEQFF
TGCAGTGCTAGAGACCGGAGCGGGAGGGCCATCAATGAGCAGTTCTTC